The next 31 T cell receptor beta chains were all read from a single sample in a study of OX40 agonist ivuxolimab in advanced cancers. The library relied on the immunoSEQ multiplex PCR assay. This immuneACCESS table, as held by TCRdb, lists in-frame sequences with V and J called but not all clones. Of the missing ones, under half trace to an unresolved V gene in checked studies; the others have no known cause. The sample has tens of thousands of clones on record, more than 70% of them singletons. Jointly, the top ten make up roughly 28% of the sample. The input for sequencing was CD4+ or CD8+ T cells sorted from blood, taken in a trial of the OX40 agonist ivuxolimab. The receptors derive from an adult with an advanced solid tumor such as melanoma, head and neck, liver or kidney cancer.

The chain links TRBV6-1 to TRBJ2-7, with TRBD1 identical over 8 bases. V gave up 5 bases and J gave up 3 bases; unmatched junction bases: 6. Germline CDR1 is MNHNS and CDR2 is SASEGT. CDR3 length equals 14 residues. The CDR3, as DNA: TGTGCCAGCAGTCAAACCGGGACAGGCTACGAGCAGTACTTC. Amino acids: CASSQTGTGYEQYF.

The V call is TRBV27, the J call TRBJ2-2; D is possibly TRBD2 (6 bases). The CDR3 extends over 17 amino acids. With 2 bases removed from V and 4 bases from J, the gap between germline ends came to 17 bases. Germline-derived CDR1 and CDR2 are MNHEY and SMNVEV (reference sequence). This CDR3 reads CASSLRVGRGGTGELFF. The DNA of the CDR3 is TGTGCCAGCAGTTTAAGGGTGGGGCGGGGAGGCACCGGGGAGCTGTTTTTT.

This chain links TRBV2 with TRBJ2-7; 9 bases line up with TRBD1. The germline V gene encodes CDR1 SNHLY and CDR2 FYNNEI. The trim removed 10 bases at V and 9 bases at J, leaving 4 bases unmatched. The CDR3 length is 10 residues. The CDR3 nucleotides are TGTGCCATGAACAGGGGGCGGCAGTACTTC. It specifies CAMNRGRQYF. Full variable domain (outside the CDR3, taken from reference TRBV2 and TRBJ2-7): EPEVTQTPSHQVTQMGQEVILRCVPISNHLYFYWYRQILGQKVEFLVSFYNNEISEKSEIFDDQFSVERPDGSNFTLKIRSTKLEDSAMYFCAMNRGRQYFGPGTRLTVT.

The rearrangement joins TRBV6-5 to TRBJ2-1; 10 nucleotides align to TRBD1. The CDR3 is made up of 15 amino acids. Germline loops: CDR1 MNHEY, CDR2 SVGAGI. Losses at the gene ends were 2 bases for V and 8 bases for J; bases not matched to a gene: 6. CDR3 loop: CASSYADRGVDEQFF. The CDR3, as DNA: TGTGCCAGCAGTTACGCGGACAGGGGGGTCGATGAGCAGTTCTTC.

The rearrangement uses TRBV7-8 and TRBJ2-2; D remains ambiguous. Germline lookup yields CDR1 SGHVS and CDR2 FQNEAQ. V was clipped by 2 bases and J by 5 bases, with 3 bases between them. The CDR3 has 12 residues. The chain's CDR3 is CASSLTTGELFF. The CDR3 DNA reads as TGTGCCAGCAGCTTAACTACCGGGGAGCTGTTTTTT.

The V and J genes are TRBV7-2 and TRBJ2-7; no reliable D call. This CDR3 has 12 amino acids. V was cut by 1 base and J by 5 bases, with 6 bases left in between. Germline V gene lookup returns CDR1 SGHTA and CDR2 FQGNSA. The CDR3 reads CASSLEPNEQYF. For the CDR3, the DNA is TGTGCCAGCAGCTTAGAACCCAACGAGCAGTACTTC.

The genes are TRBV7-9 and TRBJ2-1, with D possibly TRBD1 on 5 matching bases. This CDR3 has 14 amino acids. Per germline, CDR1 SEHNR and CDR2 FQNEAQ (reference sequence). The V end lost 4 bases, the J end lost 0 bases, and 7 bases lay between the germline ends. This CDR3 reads CASSWQGSYNEQFF. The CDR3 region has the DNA TGTGCCAGCAGCTGGCAGGGCTCCTACAATGAGCAGTTCTTC.

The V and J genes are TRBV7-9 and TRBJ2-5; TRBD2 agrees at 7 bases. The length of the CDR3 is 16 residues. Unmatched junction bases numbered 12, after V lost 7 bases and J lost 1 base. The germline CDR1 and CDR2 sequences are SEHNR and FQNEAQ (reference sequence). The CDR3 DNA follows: TGTGCCAGCACCACCCCCAACCGGGGGGTCCAAGAGACCCAGTACTTC. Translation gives CASTTPNRGVQETQYF.

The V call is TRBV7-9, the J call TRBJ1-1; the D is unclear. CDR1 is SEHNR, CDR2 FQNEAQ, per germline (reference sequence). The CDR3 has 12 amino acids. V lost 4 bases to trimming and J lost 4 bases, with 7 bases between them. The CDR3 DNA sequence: TGTGCCAGCAGCTACCCCACCACTGAAGCTTTCTTT. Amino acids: CASSYPTTEAFF.

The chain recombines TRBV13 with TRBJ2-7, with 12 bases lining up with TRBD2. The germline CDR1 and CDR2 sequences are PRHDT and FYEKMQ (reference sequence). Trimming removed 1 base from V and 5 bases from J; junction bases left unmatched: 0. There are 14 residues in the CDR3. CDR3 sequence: CASSLASGGDEQYF. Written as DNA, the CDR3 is TGTGCCAGCAGCTTAGCTAGCGGGGGGGACGAGCAGTACTTC.

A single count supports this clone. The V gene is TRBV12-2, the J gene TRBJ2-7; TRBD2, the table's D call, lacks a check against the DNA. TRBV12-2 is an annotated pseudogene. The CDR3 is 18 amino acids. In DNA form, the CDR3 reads TGTGCAAGTCGCCCCGGGGGACTAGCAGGACTAGACTCCTACGAGCAGTACTTC. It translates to CASRPGGLAGLDSYEQYF.

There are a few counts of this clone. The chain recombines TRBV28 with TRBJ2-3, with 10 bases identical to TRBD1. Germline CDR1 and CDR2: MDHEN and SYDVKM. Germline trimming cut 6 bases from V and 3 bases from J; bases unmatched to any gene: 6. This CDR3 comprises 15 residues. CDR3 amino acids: CASSPGTGATDTQYF. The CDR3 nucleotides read TGTGCCAGCAGCCCCGGGACAGGGGCGACAGATACGCAGTATTTT.

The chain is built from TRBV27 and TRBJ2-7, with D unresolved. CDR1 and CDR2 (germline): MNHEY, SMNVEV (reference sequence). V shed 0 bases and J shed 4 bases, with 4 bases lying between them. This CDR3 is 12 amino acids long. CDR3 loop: CASSLSVYEQYF. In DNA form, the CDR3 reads TGTGCCAGCAGTTTATCGGTTTACGAGCAGTACTTC.

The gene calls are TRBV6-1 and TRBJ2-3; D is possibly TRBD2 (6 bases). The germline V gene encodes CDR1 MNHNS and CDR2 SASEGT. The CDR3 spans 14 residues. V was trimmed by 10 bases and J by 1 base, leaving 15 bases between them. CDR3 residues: CAILGGWGTDTQYF. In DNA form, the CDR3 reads TGTGCCATCCTGGGGGGTTGGGGCACAGATACGCAGTATTTT.

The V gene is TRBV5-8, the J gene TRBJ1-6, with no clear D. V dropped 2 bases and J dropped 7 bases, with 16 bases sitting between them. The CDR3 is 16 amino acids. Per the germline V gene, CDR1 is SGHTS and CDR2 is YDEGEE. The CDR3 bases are TGTGCCAGCAGCTTTTCTTTAACGGGATTGAATTCACCCCTCCACTTT. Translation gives CASSFSLTGLNSPLHF. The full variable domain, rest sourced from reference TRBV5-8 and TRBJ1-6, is EAGVTQSPTHLIKTRGQQATLRCSPISGHTSVYWYQQALGLGLQFLLWYDEGEERNRGNFPPRFSGRQFPNYSSELNVNALELEDSALYLCASSFSLTGLNSPLHFGNGTRLTVT.

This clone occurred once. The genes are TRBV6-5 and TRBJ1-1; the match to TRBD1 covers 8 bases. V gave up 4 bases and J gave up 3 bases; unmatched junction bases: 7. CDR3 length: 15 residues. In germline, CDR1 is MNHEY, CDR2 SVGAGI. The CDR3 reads CASSSNRGLYTEAFF. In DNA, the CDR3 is TGTGCCAGCAGTTCCAACAGGGGGTTGTACACTGAAGCTTTCTTT.

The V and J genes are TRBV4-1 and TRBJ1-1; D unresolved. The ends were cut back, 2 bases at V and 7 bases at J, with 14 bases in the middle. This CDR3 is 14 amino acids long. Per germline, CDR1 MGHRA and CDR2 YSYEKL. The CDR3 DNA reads TGCGCCAGCAGCCAACAAGGCGGCGGATTTGAAGCTTTCTTT. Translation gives CASSQQGGGFEAFF.

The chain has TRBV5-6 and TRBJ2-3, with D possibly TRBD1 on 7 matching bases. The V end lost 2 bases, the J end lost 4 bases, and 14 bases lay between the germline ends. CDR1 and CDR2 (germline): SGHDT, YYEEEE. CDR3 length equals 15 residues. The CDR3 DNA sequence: TGTGCCAGCAGCTTAAGGGGCAGGGGGGCAGATACGCAGTATTTT. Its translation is CASSLRGRGADTQYF.

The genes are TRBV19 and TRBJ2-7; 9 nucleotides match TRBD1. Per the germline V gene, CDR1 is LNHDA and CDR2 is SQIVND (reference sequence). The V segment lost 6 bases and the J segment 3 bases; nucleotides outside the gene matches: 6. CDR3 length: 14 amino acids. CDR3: CASSPGTGNYEQYF. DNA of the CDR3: TGTGCCAGTAGCCCCGGGACAGGGAACTACGAGCAGTACTTC.

CDR3 DNA: TGTGCCAGCTCACCAGAGTCCAGCGGGGAAATCAATGAGCAGTTCTTC. It yields the protein CASSPESSGEINEQFF. The J gene is TRBJ2-1, the V gene TRBV18; the match to TRBD2 covers 7 bases. V shed 2 bases and J 6 bases; nucleotides not matched to a gene: 10. This CDR3 is built from 16 residues. The germline gives CDR1 KGHSH, CDR2 LQKENI.

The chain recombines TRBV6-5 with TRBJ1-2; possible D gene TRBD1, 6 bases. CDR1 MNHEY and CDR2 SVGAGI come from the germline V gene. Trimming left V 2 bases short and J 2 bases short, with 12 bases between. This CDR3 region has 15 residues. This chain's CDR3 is CASSYQGGGNYGYTF. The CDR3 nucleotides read TGTGCCAGCAGTTACCAAGGGGGGGGAAACTATGGCTACACCTTC.

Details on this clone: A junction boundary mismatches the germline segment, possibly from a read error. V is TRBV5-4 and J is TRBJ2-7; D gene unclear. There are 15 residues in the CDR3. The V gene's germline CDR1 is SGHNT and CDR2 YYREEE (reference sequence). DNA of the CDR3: TGTGCCAGCAGCCATGGTCCCAGGCCCTCCAACGAGCAGTACTTC. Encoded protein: CASSHGPRPSNEQYF.

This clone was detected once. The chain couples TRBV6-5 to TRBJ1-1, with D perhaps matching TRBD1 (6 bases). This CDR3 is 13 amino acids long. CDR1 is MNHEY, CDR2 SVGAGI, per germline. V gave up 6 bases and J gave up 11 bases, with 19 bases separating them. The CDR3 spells CASSPGTIEAAFF. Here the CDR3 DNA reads TGTGCCAGCAGCCCAGGGACAATCGAGGCGGCTTTCTTT.

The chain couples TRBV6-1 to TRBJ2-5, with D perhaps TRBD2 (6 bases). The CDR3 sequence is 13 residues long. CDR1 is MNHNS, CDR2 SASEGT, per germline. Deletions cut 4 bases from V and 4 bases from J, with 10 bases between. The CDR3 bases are TGTGCCAGCAGTGGTTGGGGAGGAGAGACCCAGTACTTC. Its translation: CASSGWGGETQYF.

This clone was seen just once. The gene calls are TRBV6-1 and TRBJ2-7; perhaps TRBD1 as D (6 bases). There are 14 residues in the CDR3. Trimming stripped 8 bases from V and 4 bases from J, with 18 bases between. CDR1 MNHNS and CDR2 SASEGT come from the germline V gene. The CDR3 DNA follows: TGTGCCAGCTCTTTCTTCGGGACACCATACGAGCAGTACTTC. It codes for CASSFFGTPYEQYF.

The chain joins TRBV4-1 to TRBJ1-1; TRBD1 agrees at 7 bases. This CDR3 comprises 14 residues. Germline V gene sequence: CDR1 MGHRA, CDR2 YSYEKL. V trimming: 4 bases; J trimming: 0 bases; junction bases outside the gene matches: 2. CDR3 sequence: CASSPGQMNTEAFF. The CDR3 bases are TGCGCCAGCAGCCCGGGACAGATGAACACTGAAGCTTTCTTT.

CDR3 residues: CASRVHRRGVVEKLFF. The CDR3, as DNA: TGTGCCAGCAGGGTCCACCGGCGGGGGGTGGTGGAAAAACTGTTTTTT. The J gene is TRBJ1-4, the V gene TRBV2, with D possibly TRBD1 on 5 matching bases. CDR1 and CDR2 (germline): SNHLY, FYNNEI. This CDR3 region has 16 residues. Deletions cut 6 bases from V and 8 bases from J, with 22 bases between.

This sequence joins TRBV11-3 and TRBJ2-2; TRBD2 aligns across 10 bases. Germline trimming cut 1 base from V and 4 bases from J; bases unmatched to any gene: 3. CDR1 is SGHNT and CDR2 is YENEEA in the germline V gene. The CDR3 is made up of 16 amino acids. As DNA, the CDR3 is TGTGCCAGCAGCTTAGCTAGCGGGAGTGGCACCGGGGAGCTGTTTTTT. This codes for CASSLASGSGTGELFF.

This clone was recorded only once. The CDR3 loop is CASSYMGPGSYEQYF. Here the CDR3 DNA reads TGTGCCAGCAGCTACATGGGACCCGGGTCCTACGAGCAGTACTTC. The rearrangement joins TRBV11-1 to TRBJ2-7; D could derive from TRBD1 or TRBD2 (5 bases each). V was pared by 4 bases and J by 1 base, with 14 bases between. This CDR3 is built from 15 residues. Germline V gene sequence: CDR1 SGHAT, CDR2 FQDESV (reference sequence).

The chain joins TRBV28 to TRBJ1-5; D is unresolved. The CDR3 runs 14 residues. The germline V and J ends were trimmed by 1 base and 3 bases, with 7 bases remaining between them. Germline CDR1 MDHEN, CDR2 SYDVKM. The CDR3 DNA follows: TGTGCCAGCAGTTTATTACAAATCAATCAGCCCCAGCATTTT. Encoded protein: CASSLLQINQPQHF.

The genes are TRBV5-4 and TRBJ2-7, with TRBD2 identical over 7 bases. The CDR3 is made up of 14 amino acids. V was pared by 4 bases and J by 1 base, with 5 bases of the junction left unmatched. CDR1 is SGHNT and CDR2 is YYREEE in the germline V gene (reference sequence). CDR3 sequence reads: CASSRERDSYEQYF. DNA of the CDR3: TGTGCCAGCAGCAGAGAGCGGGATTCCTACGAGCAGTACTTC.